Included here is one T cell receptor (beta chain) sequence, with context. Its antigen is still unknown. The data were obtained in a study of T cell responses to AZD1222 COVID-19 vaccine. Here immunoSEQ multiplex PCR was the method, and the copy in TCRdb shows in-frame clones only, minus some. The data hold over 100,000 clones, with around 84% observed a single time. General study findings and limits: Sampled repertoires all dated from after the peak T cell response. Targeting of unmutated variant regions was reportedly seen in nearly half of spike-specific TCRs.

In germline, CDR1 is SGDLS, CDR2 YYNGEE. The CDR3 has 16 residues. V lost 1 base to trimming and J lost 7 bases; unmatched junction nucleotides: 6. This chain connects TRBV9 to TRBJ2-2; 11 nucleotides agree with TRBD2. The receptor's source is an adult in good health. The material was peripheral blood, obtained on day 0 of AZD1222 vaccination. CDR3 sequence (DNA): TGTGCCAGCAGCGTAACTAGCGGGGGCGCGGTCGGGGAGCTGTTTTTT. Its protein product is CASSVTSGGAVGELFF.